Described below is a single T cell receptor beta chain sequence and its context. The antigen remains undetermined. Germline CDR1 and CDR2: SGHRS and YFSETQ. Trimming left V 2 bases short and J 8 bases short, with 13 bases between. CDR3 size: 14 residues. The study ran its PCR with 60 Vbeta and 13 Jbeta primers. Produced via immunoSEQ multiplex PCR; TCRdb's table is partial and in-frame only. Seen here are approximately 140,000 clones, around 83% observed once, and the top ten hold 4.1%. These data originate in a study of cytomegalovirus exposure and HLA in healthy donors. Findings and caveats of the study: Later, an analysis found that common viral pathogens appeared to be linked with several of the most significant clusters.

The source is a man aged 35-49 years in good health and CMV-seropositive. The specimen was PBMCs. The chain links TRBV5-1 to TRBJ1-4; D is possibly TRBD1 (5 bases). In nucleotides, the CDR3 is TGCGCCAGCAGCTTTGGGGGGTTACGAGAAAAACTGTTTTTT. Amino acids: CASSFGGLREKLFF.